This TCR beta chain was sequenced for a study of blood T cell repertoires in COVID-19 (dated by TCRdb to about 2020). About the study as a whole: For ImmuneRACE Cohort 3, a participant was defined as recovered based on two consecutive negative NP/OP PCR tests, clearance by a healthcare professional, or resolution of symptoms. The samples were drawn from the first 160 participants of the ongoing ImmuneRACE study and from more than 1,000 subjects provided by 6 global collaborators. The material from the prospective study consisted of cDNA or gDNA derived from T cells, B-cell-depleted T cells, or PBMCs. Collaborator samples came from the United States, Italy and Spain and covered acute and convalescent phases of COVID-19. Deeply sampled blood TCRbeta repertoires from subjects exposed to, actively infected with, or recovered from COVID-19 were included in the dataset. Where available, HLA class I and class II types were taken from metadata supplied by the sample provider and were not determined by assay-based typing. The repertoires were made available in a free public database intended to serve as a resource for research on the immune response to SARS-CoV-2. Nearly every sample came with metadata listing a de-identified subject ID, COVID-19 status, age in years and sex. Broad study findings and their caveats: The quantity of clinical and demographic metadata differed by source and by participant and was supplied without curation.

At the junction V is shortened by 2 bases and J by 4 bases, with 16 bases in between. The CDR3 holds 15 amino acids from the cysteine to the phenylalanine. Just CDR3 DNA is preserved here, 45 bases in frame from base 1. Per the germline V gene, SGHRS is the CDR1 and YFSETQ is the CDR2. TCRbeta CDR3 regions were amplified from genomic DNA using the immunoSEQ Assay, a bias-controlled multiplex PCR. The study's processing was this. The number of nucleated cells in each sample was estimated by amplification of reference gene primers within the assay. Sequence reads were collapsed and filtered to measure the absolute abundance of every unique TCRbeta CDR3 rearrangement. For each sample, productive Simpson clonality was calculated as the square root of Simpson's diversity index across productive rearrangements. TCRdb stores this immuneACCESS table with in-frame sequences only. Part of the clones is absent; in the studies checked, under half of the shortfall reflects unresolved V genes, and no reason is known for the rest. Clone size and V and J calls were adopted from that table, with D and trimming inferred from the DNA. This sample holds roughly 200,000 clones; 85% to 90% were observed only once. Approximately 23% of the sample lies in the top ten.

On this clone itself: Its binding antigen is unknown. No base-level quality is on record; no much larger clone is a single base apart.

In the prospective study, participants were roughly 18 to 89 years old, resided in 24 geographic areas of the United States, and were enrolled through a virtual design. In the prospective study, cohorts were assigned on the basis of participant-reported clinical history obtained from a screening survey and a study questionnaire. Mobile phlebotomists in the prospective study collected whole blood, serum and a nasopharyngeal or oropharyngeal swab from every participant. Over an approximately 2-month period, participants in the prospective study had the option of providing additional blood draws and questionnaires. Blood samples from the prospective study were shipped frozen or at room temperature prior to DNA extraction.

The specimen sequenced was PBMCs or T cells enriched from blood (not recorded which). Here the chain combines TRBV5-1 and TRBJ2-7, with TRBD2 as a weak D call on 7 bases. This receptor was identified in a middle-aged woman in a cohort exposed to, infected with or recovered from COVID-19 (not recorded which). The CDR3 is CASSFGGEGLYEQYF. The nucleotide sequence reads TGCGCCAGCAGCTTTGGGGGCGAGGGACTATACGAGCAGTACTTC.